Sequencing of this TCR beta chain was carried out in a study of shared clonotypes between healthy human individuals. Study processing details: From ImmunoSEQ came sequences covering only the junction and carrying no quality scores, so filtering differed. Measured with immunoSEQ multiplex PCR; TCRdb has only the in-frame clones, and not every one. The D gene and trimming were derived from the DNA, and the V and J assignments and clone size from that table. The sample contains some 2.3 million clones, 80% to 95% of which appear only once. Findings of the study overall: Sharing across four donors was highest in naive CD4 (around 5%) and lowest in memory CD8 (around 0.4%).

Donors were healthy HIV-negative adults without recent acute infections or vaccinations. To note about this clone: Its target is unknown.

This CDR3 has 17 residues. Germline-derived CDR1 and CDR2 are SGHRS and YFSETQ. Unmatched junction bases numbered 11, after V lost 0 bases and J lost 6 bases. Sequenced material: naive CD4+ T cells from PBMCs. Documented subset: CD45RA+ positively selected. This receptor was obtained from a young man in good health. Some clones in this sample may be carry-over from other donors' samples. The rearrangement uses TRBV5-1 and TRBJ2-1; 8 bases match TRBD1. CDR3 region: CASSLAAGGQGGNEQFF. The CDR3 region has the DNA TGCGCCAGCAGCTTGGCCGCCGGTGGACAGGGTGGCAATGAGCAGTTCTTC.